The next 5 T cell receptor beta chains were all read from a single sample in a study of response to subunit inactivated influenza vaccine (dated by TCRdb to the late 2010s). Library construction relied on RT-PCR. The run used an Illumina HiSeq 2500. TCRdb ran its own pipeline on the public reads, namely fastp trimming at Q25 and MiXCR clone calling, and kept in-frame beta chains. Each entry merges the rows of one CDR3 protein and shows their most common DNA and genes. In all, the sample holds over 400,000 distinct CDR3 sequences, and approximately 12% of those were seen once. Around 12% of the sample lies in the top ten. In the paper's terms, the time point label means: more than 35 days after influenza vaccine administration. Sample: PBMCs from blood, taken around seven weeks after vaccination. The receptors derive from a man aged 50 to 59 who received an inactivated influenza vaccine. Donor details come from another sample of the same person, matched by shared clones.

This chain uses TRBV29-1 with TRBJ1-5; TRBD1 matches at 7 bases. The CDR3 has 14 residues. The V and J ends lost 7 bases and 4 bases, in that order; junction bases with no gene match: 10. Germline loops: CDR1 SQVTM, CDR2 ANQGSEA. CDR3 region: CSAVLQGSNQPQHF. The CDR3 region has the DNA TGCAGCGCGGTCTTACAGGGGTCAAATCAGCCCCAGCATTTT.

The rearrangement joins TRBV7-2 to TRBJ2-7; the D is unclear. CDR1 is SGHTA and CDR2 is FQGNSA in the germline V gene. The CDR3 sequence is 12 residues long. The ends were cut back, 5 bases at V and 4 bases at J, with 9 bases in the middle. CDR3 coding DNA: TGTGCCAGCAGCCGGAGCCCTTACGAGCAGTACTTC. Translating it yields CASSRSPYEQYF.

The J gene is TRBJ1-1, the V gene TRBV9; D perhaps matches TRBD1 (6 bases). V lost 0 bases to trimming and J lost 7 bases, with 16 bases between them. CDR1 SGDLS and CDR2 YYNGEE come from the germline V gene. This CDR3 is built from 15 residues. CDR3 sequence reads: CASSVGNRGAVEAFF. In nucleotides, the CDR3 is TGTGCCAGCAGCGTAGGAAATAGGGGGGCCGTTGAAGCTTTCTTT.

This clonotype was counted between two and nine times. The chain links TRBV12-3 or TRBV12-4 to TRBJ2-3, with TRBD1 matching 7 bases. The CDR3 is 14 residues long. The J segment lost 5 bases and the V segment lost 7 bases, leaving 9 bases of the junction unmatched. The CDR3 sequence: CASKEGARRDTQYF. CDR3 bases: TGTGCCAGCAAAGAGGGGGCGCGCAGAGATACGCAGTATTTT.

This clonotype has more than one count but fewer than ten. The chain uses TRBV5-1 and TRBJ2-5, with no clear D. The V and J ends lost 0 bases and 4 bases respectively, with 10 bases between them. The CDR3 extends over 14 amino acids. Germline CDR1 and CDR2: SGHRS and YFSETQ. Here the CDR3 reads CASSLGSPGETQYF. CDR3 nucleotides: TGCGCCAGCAGCTTGGGGTCACCTGGAGAGACCCAGTACTTC.